The 19 T cell receptor beta chains given below trace back to one sample, sequenced in a study of regulatory T cells in long-lasting Graves disease. Time point indicated: newly diagnosed GD, antithyroid drugs for less than 3 months. Making the TCR library involved RNA that had been extracted from PBMCs. iRepertoire HTBI primers and Arm-PCR of CDR3 regions built TCR beta libraries. TCRdb called the multiplex PCR reads again in MiXCR, with one record for every CDR3 protein. The repertoire includes hundreds of thousands of distinct CDR3 sequences, 15% to 20% of them detected once, and 38% sits in the top ten. This sample comprised peripheral blood mononuclear cells (PBMCs), obtained at new diagnosis, from a patient treated with antithyroid drugs. All receptors come from a female donor with Graves disease.

This clonotype was counted ten times or more. V usage is TRBV2 and J usage is TRBJ1-5; maybe TRBD1 (5 bases). The CDR3 runs to 14 residues. CDR1 is SNHLY, CDR2 FYNNEI, per germline. V was clipped by 6 bases and J by 1 base, with 10 bases between them. This CDR3 reads CASSFPGSNQPQHF. CDR3 DNA sequence: TGTGCCAGCAGCTTCCCAGGGAGCAATCAGCCCCAGCATTTT.

Points on this clonotype: This likely traces to a read error, being one base from a far larger clone. J is TRBJ1-2 and V is TRBV27; D might be TRBD1 (6 bases). V lost 5 bases, J lost 6 bases, and 16 bases lay in between. This CDR3 spans 14 amino acids. CDR1 is MNHEY, CDR2 SMNVEV, per germline (reference sequence). The CDR3: CASSEAGTINGYTF. DNA for the CDR3: TGTGCCAGCAGTGAGGCCGGGACAATAAATGGCTACACCTTC.

This clonotype was picked up many times. The gene calls are TRBV7-9 and TRBJ2-5; 9 bases map to TRBD2. The CDR3 spans 14 residues. Germline CDR1 is SEHNR and CDR2 is FQNEAQ (reference sequence). V trimming: 1 base; J trimming: 5 bases; junction bases outside the gene matches: 2. The CDR3 loop reads CASSLGTSEETQYF. CDR3 nucleotides: TGTGCCAGCAGCTTAGGGACTAGCGAGGAGACCCAGTACTTC.

Ten or more counts support this clonotype. V usage is TRBV10-1 and J usage is TRBJ2-7; D not certain. The CDR3 runs 12 residues. Per the germline V gene, CDR1 is WNHNN and CDR2 is SYGVQD (reference sequence). The V end lost 9 bases, the J end lost 1 base, and 10 bases lay between the germline ends. Here the CDR3 reads CASSISSYEQYF. As DNA, the CDR3 is TGCGCCAGTTCAATAAGTTCCTACGAGCAGTACTTC.

This clonotype was counted ten times or more. The V call is TRBV5-1, the J call TRBJ2-7; a weak D match, TRBD2 (6 bases). The V end lost 3 bases, the J end lost 4 bases, and 14 bases lay between the germline ends. The CDR3 contains 14 residues. Germline assignment: CDR1 SGHRS and CDR2 YFSETQ. The CDR3 DNA reads as TGCGCCAGCAGCTATAGCGGCAGTGATTACGAGCAGTACTTC. Translating it yields CASSYSGSDYEQYF.

Many counts were recorded for this clonotype. The chain joins TRBV29-1 to TRBJ2-1; TRBD1 matches 8 bases. This CDR3 comprises 14 residues. V gave up 6 bases and J gave up 1 base; unmatched junction bases: 5. Germline CDR1 is SQVTM and CDR2 is ANQGSEA. CDR3 in amino acids: CSVGDRGSYNEQFF. The CDR3 bases are TGCAGCGTGGGAGACAGGGGATCCTACAATGAGCAGTTCTTC.

This clonotype was recorded at least ten times. The chain recombines TRBV6-1 with TRBJ2-7, with a weak D call TRBD2 (5 bases). The V and J ends lost 6 bases and 2 bases respectively, with 17 bases between them. Germline V lookup: CDR1 MNHNS, CDR2 SASEGT. The CDR3 length is 15 residues. The CDR3 DNA reads TGTGCCAGCAGGATTCGGACTTCCGCCCCCTACGAGCAGTACTTC. Amino acids: CASRIRTSAPYEQYF.

This clonotype has just a few counts. The V call is TRBV25-1, the J call TRBJ2-1, with D perhaps TRBD1 (5 bases). The germline V and J ends were trimmed by 1 base and 9 bases, with 7 bases remaining between them. The CDR3 is made up of 12 amino acids. Germline values: CDR1 MGHDK, CDR2 SYGVNS. CDR3 in DNA: TGTGCCAGCAGTGAATTGGGGCCTGAGCAGTTCTTC. Its translation: CASSELGPEQFF.

Ten or more counts support this clonotype. The chain employs TRBV24-1 and TRBJ2-1, with 10 bases lining up with TRBD2. The CDR3 consists of 15 residues. The junction had 10 bases not matched to a gene; V was cut back by 5 bases and J by 10 bases. Germline V CDR1 and CDR2: KGHDR, SFDVKD. In DNA form, the CDR3 reads TGTGCCACCAGTGGTTCGACTAGCGGGCCTGGGGAGCAGTTCTTC. Translated: CATSGSTSGPGEQFF.

This clonotype was seen more than once but under ten times. V and J are TRBV20-1 and TRBJ2-1; TRBD2 matches at 7 bases. Germline V lookup: CDR1 DFQATT, CDR2 SNEGSKA (reference sequence). J lost 7 bases, V lost 3 bases, and 15 bases had no gene match. The CDR3 covers 16 residues. This CDR3 is CSASLAKGGQSNEQFF. CDR3 DNA: TGCAGTGCTAGTCTGGCGAAGGGAGGGCAGTCGAATGAGCAGTTCTTC.

This clonotype was counted at least ten times. The chain couples TRBV5-1 to TRBJ2-2; 12 bases align to TRBD2. The CDR3 loop spans 17 amino acids. Germline CDR1 and CDR2: SGHRS and YFSETQ. Losses at the gene ends were 1 base for V and 4 bases for J; bases not matched to a gene: 5. The CDR3 DNA reads TGCGCCAGCAGCTTGCTTGAGACTAGCGGGAGCACCGGGGAGCTGTTTTTT. Its translation: CASSLLETSGSTGELFF.

This clonotype was observed at least ten times. The chain has TRBV7-6 and TRBJ2-7, with D uncertain. CDR1 SGHVS and CDR2 FNYEAQ come from the germline V gene. CDR3 size: 13 residues. V lost 3 bases and J lost 1, with 7 bases in between. The CDR3 DNA follows: TGTGCCAGCAGCTTCAACCCATCCTACGAGCAGTACTTC. Its translation is CASSFNPSYEQYF.

At least ten counts were recorded for this clonotype. The genes are TRBV19 and TRBJ1-2; 10 bases agree with TRBD1. Germline CDR1 reads LNHDA; CDR2 reads SQIVND (reference sequence). Trimming at V came to 5 bases and at J to 6 bases, leaving 12 bases not matched to a gene. The length of the CDR3 is 16 residues. The CDR3 DNA sequence: TGTGCCAGTAGTGCCCCCCGGGACAGGGGAAATGATGGCTACACCTTC. This sequence encodes CASSAPRDRGNDGYTF. The variable domain in full, with the rest retrieved from reference TRBV19 and TRBJ1-2, is DGGITQSPKYLFRKEGQNVTLSCEQNLNHDAMYWYRQDPGQGLRLIYYSQIVNDFQKGDIAEGYSVSREKKESFPLTVTSAQKNPTAFYLCASSAPRDRGNDGYTFGSGTRLTVV.

This clonotype was found many times. J is TRBJ2-4 and V is TRBV6-2 or TRBV6-3; D is uncertain. CDR1 MNHEY and CDR2 SVGEGT come from the germline V gene. The CDR3 has 15 residues. V lost 2 bases to trimming and J lost 1 base, with 9 bases between them. The CDR3, as DNA: TGTGCCAGCAGTTACGGATCCGGGGCCAAAAACATTCAGTACTTC. Residues: CASSYGSGAKNIQYF.

This clonotype was observed many times. This chain uses TRBV6-1 with TRBJ2-1; 9 positions match TRBD2. Germline CDR1 is MNHNS and CDR2 is SASEGT. V lost 5 bases to trimming and J lost 0 bases; unmatched junction nucleotides: 5. This CDR3 has 16 amino acids. CDR3 DNA sequence: TGTGCCAGCAGTACGACTAGCGGATACTCCTACAATGAGCAGTTCTTC. This sequence encodes CASSTTSGYSYNEQFF.

The V and J genes are TRBV12-3 or TRBV12-4 and TRBJ2-5, with a weak D call TRBD1 (5 bases). Trimming removed 1 base from V and 1 base from J, with 13 bases in between. The CDR3 loop spans 16 amino acids. CDR3 in amino acids: CASSLGSGRAQETQYF. The CDR3 DNA sequence: TGTGCCAGCAGTTTAGGGTCGGGCAGGGCCCAAGAGACCCAGTACTTC.

This clonotype was recorded many times. The chain links TRBV27 to TRBJ2-1; 11 bases map to TRBD2. Germline V lookup: CDR1 MNHEY, CDR2 SMNVEV (reference sequence). The CDR3 length is 18 residues. V shed 5 bases, J shed 2 bases, and the junction held 11 bases outside the gene matches. The CDR3 sequence is CASSVRGGLAATYNEQFF. The CDR3 coding sequence is TGTGCCAGCAGTGTCAGGGGGGGACTAGCGGCGACCTACAATGAGCAGTTCTTC.

This chain links TRBV6-5 with TRBJ1-4; maybe TRBD1 (5 bases). Germline V gene lookup returns CDR1 MNHEY and CDR2 SVGAGI. The CDR3 is made up of 16 amino acids. V was pared by 1 base and J by 4 bases, with 13 bases between. The CDR3 DNA is TGTGCCAGCAGTTACTTTCCCGGGGCGAATAATGAAAAACTGTTTTTT. This encodes CASSYFPGANNEKLFF.

V and J are TRBV6-2 or TRBV6-3 and TRBJ2-1, with 8 bases fitting TRBD1. V shed 5 bases, J shed 10 bases, and the junction held 13 bases outside the gene matches. This CDR3 is 15 amino acids long. The germline V gene has CDR1 MNHEY and CDR2 SVGEGT. The CDR3 DNA sequence: TGTGCCAGCAGTGAAGTTTGGACAGGGTTCTGGGAGCAGTTCTTC. Translating gives CASSEVWTGFWEQFF.